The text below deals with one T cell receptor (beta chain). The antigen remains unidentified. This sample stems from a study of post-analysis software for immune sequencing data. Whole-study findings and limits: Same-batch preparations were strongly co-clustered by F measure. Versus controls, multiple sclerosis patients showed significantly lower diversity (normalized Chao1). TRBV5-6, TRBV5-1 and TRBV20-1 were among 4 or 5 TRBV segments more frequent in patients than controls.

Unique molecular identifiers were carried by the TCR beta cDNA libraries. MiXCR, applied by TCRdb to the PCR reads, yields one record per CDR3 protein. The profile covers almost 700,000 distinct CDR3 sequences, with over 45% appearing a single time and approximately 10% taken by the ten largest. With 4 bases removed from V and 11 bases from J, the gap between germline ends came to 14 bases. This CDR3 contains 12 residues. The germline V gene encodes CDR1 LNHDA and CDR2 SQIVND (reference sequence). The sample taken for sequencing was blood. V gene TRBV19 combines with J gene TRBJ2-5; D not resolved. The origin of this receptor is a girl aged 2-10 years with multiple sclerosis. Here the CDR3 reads CASSNRAARQYF. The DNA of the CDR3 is TGTGCCAGTAGTAATCGGGCCGCCAGGCAGTACTTC.